The clone carrying this TCR beta chain was seen a few times. The sample belongs to a study of regulatory T cells in long-lasting Graves disease. Both iRepertoire HTBI primers and Arm-PCR of CDR3 regions were used to build the TCR beta libraries. TCRdb reprocessed the multiplex PCR reads via MiXCR and lists one record per CDR3 protein. The sample gives around 400,000 distinct CDR3 sequences, around 23% of which show up once; 25% to 30% is in the top ten. Stated time point: persistent/refractory GD, antithyroid drugs over 5 years with positive TRAb. Construction of the TCR library relied on RNA isolated from PBMCs. V was pared by 7 bases and J by 4 bases, with 7 bases of the junction left unmatched. The CDR3 sequence is 15 residues long. Germline loops: CDR1 ENHRY, CDR2 SYGVKD.

This rearrangement joins TRBV10-3 to TRBJ2-5; 12 bases fit TRBD2. The sequencing here drew on peripheral blood mononuclear cells (PBMCs), taken when the disease was refractory, from a patient treated with antithyroid drugs. This receptor was taken from a woman between 40 and 55 years old with Graves disease. In nucleotides, the CDR3 is TGTGCCATCACCGCACTAGCGGGAGGCGTAGAGACCCAGTACTTC. Its translation: CAITALAGGVETQYF.